The rows below give T cell receptor beta chains drawn from one sample of a study of Ad26.COV2.S vaccination and SARS-CoV-2 variants. The method was immunoSEQ multiplex PCR; TCRdb's version includes in-frame clones alone and lacks a portion of them. Seen here are about 370,000 clones, about nine tenths observed once, and the top ten hold 1.9%. The sequencing used peripheral blood, collected in a trial of Ad26.COV2.S vaccine versus placebo. These receptor sequences come from a person between 18 and 60 years old who received the Ad26.COV2.S COVID-19 vaccine or a placebo. Each CDR3 is given with its conserved first and last residue. A D gene is named only where the DNA matches it firmly. Rows give clone size only sometimes, using once, few, many, or a class for an expanded clone.

j_call v_call d_call clone_size cdr3_aa cdr3_nt
TRBJ2-2 TRBV5-1 - - CASSYGGSNTGELFF TGCGCCAGCAGCTACGGGGGCAGTAACACCGGGGAGCTGTTTTTT
TRBJ1-5 TRBV28 - - CASRPRGSNQPQHF TGTGCCAGCAGACCTCGGGGAAGCAATCAGCCCCAGCATTTT
TRBJ1-4 TRBV9 TRBD1 - CASSVGQGGEKLFF TGTGCCAGCAGCGTCGGACAGGGAGGTGAAAAACTGTTTTTT
TRBJ1-5 TRBV3-1/TRBV3-2 - - CASSHRGWHQPQHF TGTGCCAGCAGCCATCGGGGTTGGCATCAGCCCCAGCATTTT
TRBJ1-1 TRBV18 - - CASSPFGGKGTEAFF TGTGCCAGCTCACCTTTTGGAGGGAAGGGGACTGAAGCTTTCTTT
TRBJ2-7 TRBV7-2 TRBD1 - CASSSQTGSYEQYF TGTGCCAGCAGCTCGCAGACAGGGTCCTACGAGCAGTACTTC
TRBJ1-1 TRBV6-6 TRBD1 once CASSTLRGANTEAFF TGTGCCAGCAGTACCCTCAGGGGGGCGAACACTGAAGCTTTCTTT
TRBJ2-3 TRBV30 - - CAWSVQPETQYF TGTGCCTGGAGTGTACAACCCGAGACGCAGTATTTT
TRBJ1-2 TRBV27 TRBD1 - CASSRDRNYGYTF TGTGCCAGCAGTCGGGACAGAAACTATGGCTACACCTTC
TRBJ2-3 TRBV29-1 TRBD2 - CSVGTSGSDTQYF TGCAGCGTCGGGACTAGCGGGAGTGATACGCAGTATTTT
TRBJ2-3 TRBV5-6 TRBD2 - CASSAELAGVTQYF TGTGCCAGCAGCGCCGAACTAGCGGGGGTTACGCAGTATTTT
TRBJ2-7 TRBV7-2 - - CASSGVGSYEQYF TGTGCCAGCAGTGGGGTTGGCTCCTACGAGCAGTACTTC
TRBJ2-3 TRBV7-7 TRBD1 - CASSATGGGADTQYF TGTGCTAGCAGCGCAACAGGGGGCGGCGCAGATACGCAGTATTTT
TRBJ2-7 TRBV5-4 TRBD1 - CASSLTGTDLYEQYF TGTGCCAGCAGCCTTACCGGGACAGACCTGTACGAGCAGTACTTC
TRBJ2-7 TRBV28 TRBD2 - CASRATTSGRSYEQYF TGTGCCAGCAGAGCCACGACTAGCGGGCGGTCCTACGAGCAGTACTTC
TRBJ1-1 TRBV6-5 - - CASRGDTWAFF TGTGCCAGCAGGGGCGACACATGGGCTTTCTTT
TRBJ2-2 TRBV10-2 TRBD2 - CASSNSQAGGGTGELFF TGCGCCAGCAGTAACTCTCAAGCGGGAGGAGGCACCGGGGAGCTGTTTTTT
TRBJ1-1 TRBV30 - - CAWSERPQQAFF TGTGCCTGGAGTGAGCGTCCCCAGCAAGCTTTCTTT
TRBJ1-1 TRBV19 - - CASSPGSGWGNTEAFF TGTGCCAGTAGCCCGGGGAGCGGGTGGGGGAACACTGAAGCTTTCTTT
TRBJ1-1 TRBV7-6 TRBD1 - CASSQGENTEAFF TGTGCCAGCAGCCAGGGGGAGAACACTGAAGCTTTCTTT
TRBJ2-3 TRBV10-2 TRBD2 - CASQNPGLVSDTQYF TGCGCCAGCCAGAACCCGGGACTAGTCTCAGATACGCAGTATTTT
TRBJ2-3 TRBV3-1/TRBV3-2 - - CASSQATSATDTQYF TGTGCCAGCAGCCAAGCGACTAGTGCCACAGATACGCAGTATTTT
TRBJ1-1 TRBV7-8 TRBD1 few CASSLSEGANTEAFF TGTGCCAGCAGCTTAAGCGAGGGGGCGAACACTGAAGCTTTCTTT
TRBJ1-1 TRBV28 - - CASSLLYGNTEAFF TGTGCCAGCAGTTTATTGTACGGGAACACTGAAGCTTTCTTT
TRBJ1-2 TRBV3-1/TRBV3-2 TRBD1 - CASSEGGGYGYTF TGTGCCAGCAGCGAAGGGGGCGGCTATGGCTACACCTTC
TRBJ2-7 TRBV6-5 TRBD2 - CASSPKTSGGYEQYF TGTGCCAGCAGTCCCAAGACTAGCGGGGGCTACGAGCAGTACTTC
TRBJ2-7 TRBV29-1 TRBD1 - CSVWDRGRYEQYF TGCAGCGTATGGGACAGGGGGAGGTACGAGCAGTACTTC
TRBJ2-7 TRBV5-1 - - CASSLSSGNYEQYF TGCGCCAGCAGCTTGAGTAGCGGCAACTACGAGCAGTACTTC
TRBJ1-6 TRBV18 - - CASSPGVGDSPLHF TGTGCCAGCTCACCAGGGGTCGGGGATTCACCCCTCCACTTT
TRBJ2-1 TRBV28 - - CASSFHHEQFF TGTGCCAGCAGTTTTCATCATGAGCAGTTCTTC
TRBJ1-2 TRBV5-4 - - CASSLAKGTIYGYTF TGTGCCAGCAGCTTGGCCAAAGGGACGATCTATGGCTACACCTTC
TRBJ1-5 TRBV5-1 - - CASSLGDYSNQPQHF TGCGCCAGCAGCTTGGGTGACTATAGCAATCAGCCCCAGCATTTT
TRBJ2-7 TRBV6-1 - once CASSEAGYSLAYEQYF TGTGCCAGCAGTGAAGCGGGGTACTCTCTAGCCTACGAGCAGTACTTC
TRBJ2-7 TRBV6-4 TRBD2 - CASSRTSGSDEQYF TGTGCCAGCAGTAGGACTAGCGGGAGCGACGAGCAGTACTTC
TRBJ1-1 TRBV5-5 TRBD1 - CASSLAPPELTGGTEAFF TGTGCCAGCAGCCTAGCCCCGCCCGAGCTCACAGGGGGCACTGAAGCTTTCTTT
TRBJ2-1 TRBV7-8 TRBD2 - CASSPGGNEQFF TGTGCCAGCAGCCCCGGGGGGAATGAGCAGTTCTTC
TRBJ2-7 TRBV5-8 - - CASSLGVSYEQYF TGTGCCAGCAGCTTGGGCGTATCCTACGAGCAGTACTTC
TRBJ2-7 TRBV5-1 TRBD2 - CASSKTSGGYEQYF TGCGCCAGCAGCAAAACTAGCGGGGGCTACGAGCAGTACTTC
TRBJ1-5 TRBV19 TRBD1 - CASSSPDRGSNQPQHF TGTGCCAGTAGTAGCCCGGACAGGGGGAGCAATCAGCCCCAGCATTTT
TRBJ1-1 TRBV2 - - CASSALTGRTEAFF TGTGCCAGCAGTGCTTTGACGGGGAGGACTGAAGCTTTCTTT
TRBJ2-3 TRBV27 TRBD2 - CASSLTPSGSAQGGTQYF TGTGCCAGCAGTTTAACTCCTAGCGGGAGCGCCCAGGGAGGTACGCAGTATTTT
TRBJ1-2 TRBV7-9 TRBD1 - CASSTGTAFIYGYTF TGTGCCAGCAGTACCGGGACAGCCTTTATCTATGGCTACACCTTC
TRBJ1-1 TRBV19 - - CASSIARREAFF TGTGCCAGTAGTATCGCCCGTCGAGAAGCTTTCTTT
TRBJ2-3 TRBV3-1/TRBV3-2 TRBD2 - CASSQGVAGPRTDTQYF TGTGCCAGCAGCCAAGGGGTAGCGGGGCCCCGCACAGATACGCAGTATTTT
TRBJ1-3 TRBV6-6 - - CASSPQWAPAAGPIGNTIYF TGTGCCAGCAGTCCCCAGTGGGCCCCCGCCGCAGGCCCGATTGGAAACACCATATATTTT
TRBJ2-6 TRBV7-9 - - CASSLGPTEANVLTF TGTGCCAGCAGCTTGGGTCCCACGGAGGCCAACGTCCTGACTTTC
TRBJ2-1 TRBV7-9 - - CASSLASFWREGEQFF TGTGCCAGCAGCTTAGCTAGCTTTTGGAGAGAGGGAGAGCAGTTCTTC
TRBJ2-2 TRBV20-1 - - CSARVSGELFF TGCAGTGCTAGGGTTTCCGGGGAGCTGTTTTTT
TRBJ1-1 TRBV3-1/TRBV3-2 - - CASSQVEGTGAFF TGTGCCAGCAGCCAAGTTGAGGGAACAGGGGCTTTCTTT
TRBJ1-2 TRBV18 TRBD1 - CASSPGQDFYGYTF TGTGCCAGCTCACCCGGACAGGACTTCTATGGCTACACCTTC
TRBJ1-2 TRBV29-1 TRBD1 once CSVEGTGGGYTF TGCAGCGTTGAAGGGACAGGGGGAGGCTACACCTTC
TRBJ2-7 TRBV6-1 - - CASSEGSRREQYF TGTGCCAGCAGTGAAGGGTCGAGGCGGGAGCAGTACTTC
TRBJ2-5 TRBV5-1 TRBD1 - CASSPGTGQETQYF TGCGCCAGCAGCCCAGGGACAGGGCAAGAGACCCAGTACTTC